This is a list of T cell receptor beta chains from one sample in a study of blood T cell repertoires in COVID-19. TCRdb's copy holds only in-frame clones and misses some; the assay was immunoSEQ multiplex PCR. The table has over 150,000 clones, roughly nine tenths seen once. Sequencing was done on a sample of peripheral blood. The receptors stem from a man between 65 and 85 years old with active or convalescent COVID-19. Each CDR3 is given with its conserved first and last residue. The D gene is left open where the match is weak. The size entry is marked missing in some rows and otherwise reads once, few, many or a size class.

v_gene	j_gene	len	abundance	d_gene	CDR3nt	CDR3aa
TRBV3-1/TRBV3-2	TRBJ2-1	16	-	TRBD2	TGTGCCAGCAGCCAAGTCGCGGGAGGGCGTGGCAATGAGCAGTTCTTC	CASSQVAGGRGNEQFF
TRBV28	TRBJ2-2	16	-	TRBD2	TGTGCCAGCAGACCTGGACTAGCGGCGAACACCGGGGAGCTGTTTTTT	CASRPGLAANTGELFF
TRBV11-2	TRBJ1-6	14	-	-	TGTGCCAGCAGCTTAGTCGCGAGGCATTCACCCCTCCACTTT	CASSLVARHSPLHF
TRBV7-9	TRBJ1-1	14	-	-	TGTGCCAGCAGCTTAGGATGGGCGAGCCCTGAAGCTTTCTTT	CASSLGWASPEAFF
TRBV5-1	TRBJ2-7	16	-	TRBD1	TGCGCCAGCAGCTTGGCCTTCTGGGGACAGGGGAACGAGCAGTACTTC	CASSLAFWGQGNEQYF
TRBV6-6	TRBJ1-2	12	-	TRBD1	TGTGCCAGCAGGACAGGGAACTATGGCTACACCTTC	CASRTGNYGYTF
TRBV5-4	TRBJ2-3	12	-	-	TGTGCCGGAGGACAGCGCACAGATACGCAGTATTTT	CAGGQRTDTQYF
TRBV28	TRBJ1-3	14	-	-	TGTGCCAGCAGTTCTCCGGGAAGAGGAAACACCATATATTTT	CASSSPGRGNTIYF
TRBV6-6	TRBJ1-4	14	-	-	TGTGCCAGCAGTTGGGAGGGCAGAAATGAAAAACTGTTTTTT	CASSWEGRNEKLFF
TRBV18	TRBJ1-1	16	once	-	TGTGCCAGCTCACCACGGTGGGGGGACCCCAACACTGAAGCTTTCTTT	CASSPRWGDPNTEAFF
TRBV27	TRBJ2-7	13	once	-	TGTGCCAGCAGGGCACGGGAGAACTACGAGCAGTACTTC	CASRARENYEQYF
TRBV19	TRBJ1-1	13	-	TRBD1	TGTGCCGCCAGACAGGGGATGAACACTGAAGCTTTCTTT	CAARQGMNTEAFF
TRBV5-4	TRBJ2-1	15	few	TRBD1	TGTGCCAGTTCCCGGGACAGGGGGTTCTACAATGAGCAGTTCTTC	CASSRDRGFYNEQFF
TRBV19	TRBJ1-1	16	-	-	TGTGCCAGTACCCCCCGGCAAGCAGGGGTTGACACTGAAGCTTTCTTT	CASTPRQAGVDTEAFF